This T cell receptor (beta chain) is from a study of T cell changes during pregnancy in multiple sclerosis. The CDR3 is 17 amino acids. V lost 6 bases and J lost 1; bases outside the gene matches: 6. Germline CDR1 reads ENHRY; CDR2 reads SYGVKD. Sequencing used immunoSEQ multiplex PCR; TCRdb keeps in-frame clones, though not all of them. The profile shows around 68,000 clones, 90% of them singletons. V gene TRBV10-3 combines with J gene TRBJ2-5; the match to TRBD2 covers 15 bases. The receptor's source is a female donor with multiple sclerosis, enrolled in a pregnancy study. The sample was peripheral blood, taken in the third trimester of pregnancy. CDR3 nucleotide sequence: TGTGCCATCAGCTGGACTAGCGGGGGGGTGGGCCAAGAGACCCAGTACTTC. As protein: CAISWTSGGVGQETQYF.